The 5 T cell receptor beta chains listed next were all sequenced from one sample in a study of blood T cell repertoires in COVID-19 (dated by TCRdb to 2020 to 2021). Preparation of the library involved the immunoSEQ multiplex PCR assay. TCRdb stores this immuneACCESS table with in-frame sequences only. Part of the clones is absent; in the studies checked, under half of the shortfall reflects unresolved V genes, and no reason is known for the rest. Here the sample has over 65,000 clones; around 80% occur a single time. The top ten constitute less than 10% of the sample. The sequenced sample was peripheral blood. The receptors here all came from a human donor in a cohort sampled during active COVID-19.

The chain has TRBV2 and TRBJ2-7; D is unclear. Germline V gene data show CDR1 as SNHLY and CDR2 as FYNNEI. V gave up 5 bases and J gave up 5 bases, with 10 bases separating them. The CDR3 has 12 residues. The chain's CDR3 is CASSLLRDEQYF. The CDR3 nucleotides read TGTGCCAGCAGTCTACTTAGAGACGAGCAGTACTTC.

The genes are TRBV4-1 and TRBJ2-6; D may be TRBD2 (5 bases). V was trimmed by 0 bases and J by 1 base, leaving 19 bases between them. The germline V gene encodes CDR1 MGHRA and CDR2 YSYEKL. The CDR3 length is 20 residues. CDR3: CASSQEKSSGWTSGANVLTF. The CDR3 DNA follows: TGCGCCAGCAGCCAAGAGAAGAGCAGCGGTTGGACGTCTGGGGCCAACGTCCTGACTTTC.

J is TRBJ2-1 and V is TRBV28; maybe TRBD2 (6 bases). Germline-derived CDR1 and CDR2 are MDHEN and SYDVKM. Trimming took off 5 bases at V and 5 bases at J, with 16 bases between the two ends. The CDR3 totals 15 residues. For the CDR3, the DNA is TGTGCCAGCAGTGAGACTGGAGGGGTAAACAATGAGCAGTTCTTC. Amino acids: CASSETGGVNNEQFF.

V and J are TRBV20-1 and TRBJ2-5, with TRBD1 as a possible D gene (6 bases). CDR1 and CDR2 (germline): DFQATT, SNEGSKA (reference sequence). Trimming removed 7 bases at V and 11 bases at J, with 17 bases between. CDR3 length: 11 residues. The CDR3: CSVPGTIGQYF. CDR3 sequence (DNA): TGCAGTGTTCCAGGGACAATAGGACAGTACTTC.

The gene calls are TRBV7-9 and TRBJ2-1; 10 bases line up with TRBD2. The CDR3 covers 14 residues. The junction had 2 bases not matched to a gene; V was cut back by 4 bases and J by 5 bases. Germline CDR1 is SEHNR and CDR2 is FQNEAQ (reference sequence). The CDR3 region is CASSSGLADNEQFF. CDR3 nucleotides: TGTGCCAGCAGCTCAGGACTAGCGGACAATGAGCAGTTCTTC. Together with reference TRBV7-9 and TRBJ2-1, the CDR3 gives the full variable domain: DTGVSQNPRHKITKRGQNVTFRCDPISEHNRLYWYRQTLGQGPEFLTYFQNEAQLEKSRLLSDRFSAERPKGSFSTLEIQRTEQGDSAMYLCASSSGLADNEQFFGPGTRLTVL.